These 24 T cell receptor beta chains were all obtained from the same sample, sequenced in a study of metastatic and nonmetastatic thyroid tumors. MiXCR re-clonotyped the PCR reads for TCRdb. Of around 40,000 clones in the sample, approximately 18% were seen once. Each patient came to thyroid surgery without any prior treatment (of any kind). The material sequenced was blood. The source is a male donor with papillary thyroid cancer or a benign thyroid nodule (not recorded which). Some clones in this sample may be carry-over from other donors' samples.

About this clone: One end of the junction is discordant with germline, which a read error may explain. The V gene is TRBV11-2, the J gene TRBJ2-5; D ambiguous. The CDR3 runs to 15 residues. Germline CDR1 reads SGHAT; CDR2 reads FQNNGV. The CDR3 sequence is CASSLDNTYQDTQYF. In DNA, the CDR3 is TGTGCCAGCAGCTTAGATAACACTTACCAAGATACCCAGTACTTC.

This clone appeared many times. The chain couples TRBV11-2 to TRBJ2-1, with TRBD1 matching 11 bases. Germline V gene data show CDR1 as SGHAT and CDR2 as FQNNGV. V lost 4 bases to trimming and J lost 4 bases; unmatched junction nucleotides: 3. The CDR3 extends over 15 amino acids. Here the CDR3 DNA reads TGTGCCAGCAGCTACGGACAGGGGGCGTACAATGAGCAGTTCTTC. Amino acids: CASSYGQGAYNEQFF.

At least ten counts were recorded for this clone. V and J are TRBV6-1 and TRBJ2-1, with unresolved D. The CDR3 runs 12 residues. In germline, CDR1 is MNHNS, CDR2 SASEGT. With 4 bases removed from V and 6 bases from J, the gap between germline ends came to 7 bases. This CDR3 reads CASSGNTNEQFF. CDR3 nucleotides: TGTGCCAGCAGTGGGAATACCAATGAGCAGTTCTTC.

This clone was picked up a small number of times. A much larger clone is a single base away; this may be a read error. The CDR3 protein is CATSIVSGTETTDTQYF. The CDR3 region has the DNA TGTGCCACCAGCATAGTCTCCGGGACAGAAACCACAGATACGCAGTATTTT. The V and J genes are TRBV15 and TRBJ2-3, with TRBD1 matching over 7 bases. The CDR3 sequence is 17 residues long. Germline assignment: CDR1 LNHNV and CDR2 YYDKDF (reference sequence). Trimming took 4 bases from V and 2 from J; bases not matched to a gene: 12. Full variable domain (remainder filled in from reference TRBV15 and TRBJ2-3): DAMVIQNPRYQVTQFGKPVTLSCSQTLNHNVMYWYQQKSSQAPKLLFHYYDKDFNNEADTPDNFQSRRPNTSFCFLDIRSPGLGDTAMYLCATSIVSGTETTDTQYFGPGTRLTVL.

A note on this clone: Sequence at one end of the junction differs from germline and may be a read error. The CDR3 reads CASSLFVRTDTQYF. The CDR3 DNA follows: TGTGCCAGCAGCTTATTTGTCCGCACAGATACGCAGTACTTT. The chain recombines TRBV7-9 with TRBJ2-3; D gene uncertain. There are 14 residues in the CDR3. Per germline, CDR1 SEHNR and CDR2 FQNEAQ (reference sequence). The variable domain in full, completed from reference TRBV7-9 and TRBJ2-3, reads DTGVSQNPRHKITKRGQNVTFRCDPISEHNRLYWYRQTLGQGPEFLTYFQNEAQLEKSRLLSDRFSAERPKGSFSTLEIQRTEQGDSAMYLCASSLFVRTDTQYFGPGTRLTVL.

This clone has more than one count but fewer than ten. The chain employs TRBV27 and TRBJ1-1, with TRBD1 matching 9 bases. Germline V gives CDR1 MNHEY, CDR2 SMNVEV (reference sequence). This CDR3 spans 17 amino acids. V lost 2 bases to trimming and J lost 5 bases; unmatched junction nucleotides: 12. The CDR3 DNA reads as TGTGCCAGCAGTTTACGATTGGCCGACAGGGGGGTTACTGAAGCTTTCTTT. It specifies CASSLRLADRGVTEAFF.

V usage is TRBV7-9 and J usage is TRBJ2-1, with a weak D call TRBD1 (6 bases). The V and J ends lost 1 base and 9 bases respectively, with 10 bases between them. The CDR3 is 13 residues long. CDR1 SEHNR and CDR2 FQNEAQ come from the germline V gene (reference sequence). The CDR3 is CASSLVGGGEQFF. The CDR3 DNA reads TGTGCCAGCAGCTTAGTTGGGGGCGGTGAGCAGTTCTTC.

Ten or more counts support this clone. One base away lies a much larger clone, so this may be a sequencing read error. Here the CDR3 reads CAILRGDEKLFF. The CDR3, as DNA: TGTGCCATCCTCAGGGGGGATGAAAAACTGTTTTTT. The chain carries TRBV19 and TRBJ1-4, with 7 bases lining up with TRBD1. This CDR3 comprises 12 residues. The ends lost 10 bases at V and 6 bases at J; junction bases unmatched: 5. Germline V gene data show CDR1 as LNHDA and CDR2 as SQIVND (reference sequence).

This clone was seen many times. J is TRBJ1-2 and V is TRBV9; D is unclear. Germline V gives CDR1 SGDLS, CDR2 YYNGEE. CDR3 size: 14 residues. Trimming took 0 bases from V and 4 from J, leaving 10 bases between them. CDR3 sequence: CASSVGGLGYGYTF. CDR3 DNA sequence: TGTGCCAGCAGCGTAGGAGGGCTGGGCTATGGCTACACCTTC. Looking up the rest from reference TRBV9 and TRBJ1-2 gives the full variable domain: DSGVTQTPKHLITATGQRVTLRCSPRSGDLSVYWYQQSLDQGLQFLIQYYNGEERAKGNILERFSAQQFPDLHSELNLSSLELGDSALYFCASSVGGLGYGYTFGSGTRLTVV.

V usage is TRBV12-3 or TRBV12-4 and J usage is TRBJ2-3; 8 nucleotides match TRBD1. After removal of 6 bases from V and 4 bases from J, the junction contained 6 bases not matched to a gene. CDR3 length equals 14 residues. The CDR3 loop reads CASSPGTGSDTQYF. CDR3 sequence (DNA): TGTGCCAGCAGCCCCGGGACAGGATCAGATACGCAGTATTTT.

The CDR3 DNA reads as TGTGCCAGCATCTTCCCCGTGACTAGCGTCGAGACCGGGGAGCTGTTTTTT. Protein product: CASIFPVTSVETGELFF. This rearrangement joins TRBV5-4 to TRBJ2-2; TRBD2 matches 8 bases. The ends lost 6 bases at V and 5 bases at J; junction bases unmatched: 15. The CDR3 sequence is 17 residues long. The germline gives CDR1 SGHNT, CDR2 YYREEE (reference sequence).

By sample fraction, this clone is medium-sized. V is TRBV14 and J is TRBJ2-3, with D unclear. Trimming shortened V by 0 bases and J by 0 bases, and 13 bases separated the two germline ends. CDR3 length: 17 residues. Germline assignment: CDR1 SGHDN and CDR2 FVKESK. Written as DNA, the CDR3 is TGTGCCAGCAGCCAAGATCCTGCTGCTACTAGCACAGATACGCAGTATTTT. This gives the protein CASSQDPAATSTDTQYF.

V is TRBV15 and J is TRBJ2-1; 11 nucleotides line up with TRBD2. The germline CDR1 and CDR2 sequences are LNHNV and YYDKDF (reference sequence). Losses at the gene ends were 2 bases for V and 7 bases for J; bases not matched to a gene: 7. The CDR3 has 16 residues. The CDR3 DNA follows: TGTGCCACCAGCAGATTGAAGAGGACTAGCGGGAATGAGCAGTTCTTC. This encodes CATSRLKRTSGNEQFF.

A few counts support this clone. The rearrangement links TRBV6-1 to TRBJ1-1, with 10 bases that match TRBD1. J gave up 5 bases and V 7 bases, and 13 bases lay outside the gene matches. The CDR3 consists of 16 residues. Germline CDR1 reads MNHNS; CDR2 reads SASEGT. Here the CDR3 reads CASNSGTGVFKTEAFF. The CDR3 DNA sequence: TGTGCCAGCAATAGCGGGACAGGGGTCTTTAAGACTGAAGCTTTCTTT.

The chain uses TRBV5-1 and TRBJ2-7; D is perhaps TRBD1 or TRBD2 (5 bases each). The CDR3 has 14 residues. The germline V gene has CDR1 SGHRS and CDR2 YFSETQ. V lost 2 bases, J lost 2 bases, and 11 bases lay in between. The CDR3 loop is CASSFEGRAYEQYF. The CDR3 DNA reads TGCGCCAGCAGCTTTGAGGGGAGAGCCTACGAGCAGTACTTC. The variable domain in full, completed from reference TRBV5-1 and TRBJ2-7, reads KAGVTQTPRYLIKTRGQQVTLSCSPISGHRSVSWYQQTPGQGLQFLFEYFSETQRNKGNFPGRFSGRQFSNSRSEMNVSTLELGDSALYLCASSFEGRAYEQYFGPGTRLTVT.

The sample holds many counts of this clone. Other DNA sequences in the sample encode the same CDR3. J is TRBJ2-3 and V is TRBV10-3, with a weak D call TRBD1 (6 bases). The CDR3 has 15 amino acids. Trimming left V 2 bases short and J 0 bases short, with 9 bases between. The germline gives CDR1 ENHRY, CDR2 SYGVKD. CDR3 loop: CAISEGQSSTDTQYF. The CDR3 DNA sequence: TGTGCCATCAGTGAGGGACAGTCTAGCACAGATACGCAGTATTTT.

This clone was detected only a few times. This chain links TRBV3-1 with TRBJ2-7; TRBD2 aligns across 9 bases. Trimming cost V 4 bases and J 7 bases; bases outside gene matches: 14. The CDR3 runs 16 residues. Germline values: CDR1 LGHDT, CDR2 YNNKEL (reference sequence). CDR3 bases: TGTGCCAGCAGCCCGGGACTAGCCCCTATCGGGGAGGAGCAGTACTTC. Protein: CASSPGLAPIGEEQYF.

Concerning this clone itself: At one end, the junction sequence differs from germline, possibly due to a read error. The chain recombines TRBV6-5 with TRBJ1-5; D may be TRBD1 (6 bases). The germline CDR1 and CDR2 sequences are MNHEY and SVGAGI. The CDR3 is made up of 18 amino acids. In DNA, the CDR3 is TGTGTCAGCAGTTACCGAAGGAACAACAGGGTTTGGTATCAGCCCCAGCATTTT. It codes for CVSSYRRNNRVWYQPQHF.

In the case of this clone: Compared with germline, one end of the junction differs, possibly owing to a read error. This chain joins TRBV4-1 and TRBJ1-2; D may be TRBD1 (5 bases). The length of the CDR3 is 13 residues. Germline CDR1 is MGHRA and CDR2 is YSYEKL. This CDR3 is CTSSHGQGYGYTF. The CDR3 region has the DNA TGCACCAGCAGCCACGGGCAGGGCTATGGCTACACCTTC.

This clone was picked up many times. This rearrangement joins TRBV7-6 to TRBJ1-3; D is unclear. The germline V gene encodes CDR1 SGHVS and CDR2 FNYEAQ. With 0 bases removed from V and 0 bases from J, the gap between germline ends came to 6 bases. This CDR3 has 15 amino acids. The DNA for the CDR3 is TGTGCCAGCAGCTTAGCGCAAGGCTCTGGAAACACCATATATTTT. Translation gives CASSLAQGSGNTIYF.

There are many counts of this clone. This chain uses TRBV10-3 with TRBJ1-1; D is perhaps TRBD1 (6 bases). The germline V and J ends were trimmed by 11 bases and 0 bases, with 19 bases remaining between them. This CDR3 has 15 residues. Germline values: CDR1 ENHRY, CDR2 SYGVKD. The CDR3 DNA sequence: TGTGCCGCCGGTATCGACAGGCTTATGAACACTGAAGCTTTCTTT. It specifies CAAGIDRLMNTEAFF.

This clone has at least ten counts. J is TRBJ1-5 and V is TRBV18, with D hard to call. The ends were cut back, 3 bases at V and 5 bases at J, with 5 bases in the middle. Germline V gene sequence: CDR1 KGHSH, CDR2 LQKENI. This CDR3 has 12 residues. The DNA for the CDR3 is TGTGCCAGCTCACCTGGGGATCAGCCCCAGCATTTT. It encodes CASSPGDQPQHF. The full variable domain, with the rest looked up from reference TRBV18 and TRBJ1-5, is NAGVMQNPRHLVRRRGQEARLRCSPMKGHSHVYWYRQLPEEGLKFMVYLQKENIIDESGMPKERFSAEFPKEGPSILRIQQVVRGDSAAYFCASSPGDQPQHFGDGTRLSIL.

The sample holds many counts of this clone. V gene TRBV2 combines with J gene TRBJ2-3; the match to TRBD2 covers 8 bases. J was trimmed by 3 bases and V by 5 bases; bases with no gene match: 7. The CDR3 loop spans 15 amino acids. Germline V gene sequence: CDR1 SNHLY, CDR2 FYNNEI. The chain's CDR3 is CASSRERGWTDTQYF. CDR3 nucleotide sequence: TGTGCCAGCAGTAGGGAGCGGGGGTGGACAGATACGCAGTATTTT.

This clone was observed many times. The CDR3 region has the DNA TGTGCCAGCAGTTTGATCGGGAGGGCCCGCGAGCAGTACTTC. Translating gives CASSLIGRAREQYF. The J gene is TRBJ2-7, the V gene TRBV27; TRBD2 agrees at 8 bases. The CDR3 runs 14 residues. Germline CDR1 is MNHEY and CDR2 is SMNVEV (reference sequence). V lost 3 bases to trimming and J lost 6 bases; unmatched junction nucleotides: 7.